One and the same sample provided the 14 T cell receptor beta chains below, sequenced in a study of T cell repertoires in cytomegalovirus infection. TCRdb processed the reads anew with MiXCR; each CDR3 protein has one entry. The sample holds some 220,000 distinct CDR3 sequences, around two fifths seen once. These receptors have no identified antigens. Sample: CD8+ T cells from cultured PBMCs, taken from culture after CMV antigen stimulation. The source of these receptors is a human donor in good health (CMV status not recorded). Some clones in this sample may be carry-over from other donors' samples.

The DNA for the CDR3 is TGTGCCAGCAGACAGGGCCTCAGGACCTACGAGCAGTACTTC. Translation gives CASRQGLRTYEQYF. This chain links TRBV2 with TRBJ2-7; a weak D match, TRBD1 (6 bases). Germline lookup yields CDR1 SNHLY and CDR2 FYNNEI. V lost 6 bases and J 2 bases, leaving 14 bases between the germline ends. This CDR3 is 14 amino acids long.

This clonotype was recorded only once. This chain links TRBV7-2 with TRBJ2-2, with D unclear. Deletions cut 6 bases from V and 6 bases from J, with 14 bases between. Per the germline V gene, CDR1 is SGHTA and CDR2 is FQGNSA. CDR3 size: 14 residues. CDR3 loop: CASRDGPWSGELFF. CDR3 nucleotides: TGTGCCAGCAGGGACGGGCCCTGGTCCGGGGAGCTGTTTTTT.

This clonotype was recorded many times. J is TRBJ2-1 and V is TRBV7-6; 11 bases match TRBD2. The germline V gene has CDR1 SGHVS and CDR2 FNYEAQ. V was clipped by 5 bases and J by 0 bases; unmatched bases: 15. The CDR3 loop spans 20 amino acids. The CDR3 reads CASSLRASGRSRGSYNEQFF. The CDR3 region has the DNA TGTGCCAGCAGCCTCCGGGCTAGCGGGAGGTCCCGGGGCTCCTACAATGAGCAGTTCTTC. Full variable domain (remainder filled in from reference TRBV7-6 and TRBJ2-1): GAGVSQSPRYKVTKRGQDVALRCDPISGHVSLYWYRQALGQGPEFLTYFNYEAQQDKSGLPNDRFSAERPEGSISTLTIQRTEQRDSAMYRCASSLRASGRSRGSYNEQFFGPGTRLTVL.

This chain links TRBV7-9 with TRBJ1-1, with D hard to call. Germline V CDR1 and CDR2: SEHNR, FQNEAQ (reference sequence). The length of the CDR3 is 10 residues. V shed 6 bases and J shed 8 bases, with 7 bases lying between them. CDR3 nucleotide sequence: TGTGCCAGCAGGGTTTCAGAAGCTTTCTTT. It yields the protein CASRVSEAFF.

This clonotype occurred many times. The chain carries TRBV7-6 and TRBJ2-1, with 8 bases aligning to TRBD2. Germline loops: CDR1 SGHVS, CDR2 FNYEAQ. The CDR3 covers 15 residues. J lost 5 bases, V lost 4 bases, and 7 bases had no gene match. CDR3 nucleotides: TGTGCCAGCAGCTCTAATCGGGGGGGTGACAATGAGCAGTTCTTC. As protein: CASSSNRGGDNEQFF.

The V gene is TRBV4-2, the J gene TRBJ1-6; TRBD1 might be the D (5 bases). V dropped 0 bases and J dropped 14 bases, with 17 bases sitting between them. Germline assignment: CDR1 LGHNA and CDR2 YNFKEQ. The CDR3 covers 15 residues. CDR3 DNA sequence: TGTGCCAGCAGCCAAGAGCAGGGTGAAGGGTGGACCCTCCACTTT. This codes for CASSQEQGEGWTLHF.

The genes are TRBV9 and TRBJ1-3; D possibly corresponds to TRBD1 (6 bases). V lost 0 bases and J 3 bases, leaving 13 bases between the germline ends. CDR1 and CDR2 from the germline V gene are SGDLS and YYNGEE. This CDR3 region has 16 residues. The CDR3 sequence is CASSVVGGLSGNTIYF. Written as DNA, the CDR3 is TGTGCCAGCAGCGTAGTCGGGGGGCTTAGTGGAAACACCATATATTTT.

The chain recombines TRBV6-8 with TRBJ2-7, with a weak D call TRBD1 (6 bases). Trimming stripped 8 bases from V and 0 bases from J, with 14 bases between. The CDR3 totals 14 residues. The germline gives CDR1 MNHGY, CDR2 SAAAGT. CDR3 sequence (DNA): TGTGCCAGCGCCCGGGACACAATCTCCTACGAGCAGTACTTC. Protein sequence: CASARDTISYEQYF.

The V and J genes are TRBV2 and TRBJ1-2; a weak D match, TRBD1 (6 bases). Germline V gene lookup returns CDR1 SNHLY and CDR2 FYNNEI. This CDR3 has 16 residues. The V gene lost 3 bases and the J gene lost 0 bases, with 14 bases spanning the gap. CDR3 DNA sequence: TGTGCCAGCAGTGACAGGGGAAAGAAAACTAACTATGGCTACACCTTC. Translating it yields CASSDRGKKTNYGYTF.

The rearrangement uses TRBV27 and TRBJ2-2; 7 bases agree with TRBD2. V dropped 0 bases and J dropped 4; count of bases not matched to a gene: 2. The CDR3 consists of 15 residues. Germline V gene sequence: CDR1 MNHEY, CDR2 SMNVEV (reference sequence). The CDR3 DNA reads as TGTGCCAGCAGTTTATCAGGGGAGGGCACCGGGGAGCTGTTTTTT. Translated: CASSLSGEGTGELFF.

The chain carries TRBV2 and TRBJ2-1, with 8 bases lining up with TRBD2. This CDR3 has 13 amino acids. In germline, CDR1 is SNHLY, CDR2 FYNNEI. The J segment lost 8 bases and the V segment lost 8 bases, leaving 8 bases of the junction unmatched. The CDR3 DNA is TGTGCCAGCGAAACTGCGGGGGGCGATGAGCAGTTCTTC. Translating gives CASETAGGDEQFF.

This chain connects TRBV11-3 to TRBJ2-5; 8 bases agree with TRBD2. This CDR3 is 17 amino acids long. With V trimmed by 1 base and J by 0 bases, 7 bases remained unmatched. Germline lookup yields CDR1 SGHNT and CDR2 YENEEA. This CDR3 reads CASSLGGLAGNQETQYF. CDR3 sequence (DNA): TGTGCCAGCAGCTTAGGAGGGCTAGCGGGTAACCAAGAGACCCAGTACTTC.

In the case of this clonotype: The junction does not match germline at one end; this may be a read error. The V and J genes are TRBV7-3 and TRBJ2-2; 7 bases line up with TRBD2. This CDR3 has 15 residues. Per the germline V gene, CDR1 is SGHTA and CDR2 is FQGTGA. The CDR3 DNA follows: TGTGCCAGCAGCCTAACCAGCGGGGCCGGGTCGGAGCTGTTTTTT. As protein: CASSLTSGAGSELFF.

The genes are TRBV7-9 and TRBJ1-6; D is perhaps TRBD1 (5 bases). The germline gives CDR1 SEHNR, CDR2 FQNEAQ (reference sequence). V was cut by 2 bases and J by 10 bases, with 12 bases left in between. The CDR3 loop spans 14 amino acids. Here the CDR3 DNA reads TGTGCCAGCAGCTTAACTACTGGGGGATCACCCCTCCACTTT. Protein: CASSLTTGGSPLHF.